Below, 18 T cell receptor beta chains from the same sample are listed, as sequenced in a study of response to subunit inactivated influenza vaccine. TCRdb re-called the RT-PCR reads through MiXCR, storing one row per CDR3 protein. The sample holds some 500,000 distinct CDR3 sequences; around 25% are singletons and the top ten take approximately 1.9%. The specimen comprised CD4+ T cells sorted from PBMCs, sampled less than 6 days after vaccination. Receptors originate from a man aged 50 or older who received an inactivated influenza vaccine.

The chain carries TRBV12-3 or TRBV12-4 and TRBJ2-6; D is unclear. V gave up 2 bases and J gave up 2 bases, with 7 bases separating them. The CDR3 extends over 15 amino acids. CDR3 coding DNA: TGTGCCAGCAGTTTACGGAATGCTGGGGCCAACGTCCTGACTTTC. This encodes CASSLRNAGANVLTF.

Written as DNA, the CDR3 is TGTGCCAGCAGAAAAACGGACAGAATTTATGGCTACACCTTC. This translates into CASRKTDRIYGYTF. This chain joins TRBV27 and TRBJ1-2; D possibly corresponds to TRBD1 (6 bases). Germline CDR1 MNHEY, CDR2 SMNVEV (reference sequence). V dropped 6 bases and J dropped 5 bases, with 16 bases sitting between them. CDR3 length: 14 residues.

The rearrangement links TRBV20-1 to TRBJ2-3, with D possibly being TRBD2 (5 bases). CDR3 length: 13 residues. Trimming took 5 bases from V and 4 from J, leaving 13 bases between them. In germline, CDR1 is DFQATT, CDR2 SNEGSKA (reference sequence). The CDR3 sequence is CSAPLASADTQYF. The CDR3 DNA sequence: TGCAGTGCTCCTCTAGCCTCAGCAGATACGCAGTATTTT.

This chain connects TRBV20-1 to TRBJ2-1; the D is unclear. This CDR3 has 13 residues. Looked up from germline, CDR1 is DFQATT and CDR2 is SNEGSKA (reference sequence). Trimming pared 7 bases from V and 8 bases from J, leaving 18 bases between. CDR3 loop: CSVTKGIFHEQFF. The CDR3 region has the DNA TGCAGTGTTACGAAGGGTATTTTCCATGAGCAGTTCTTC.

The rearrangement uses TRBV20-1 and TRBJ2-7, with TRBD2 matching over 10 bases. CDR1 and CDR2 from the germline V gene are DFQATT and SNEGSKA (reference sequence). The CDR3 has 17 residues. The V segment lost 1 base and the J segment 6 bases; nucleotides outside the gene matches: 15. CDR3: CSARGRTSGHPVGEQYF. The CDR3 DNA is TGCAGTGCTAGAGGCCGGACTAGCGGTCACCCTGTCGGCGAGCAGTACTTC.

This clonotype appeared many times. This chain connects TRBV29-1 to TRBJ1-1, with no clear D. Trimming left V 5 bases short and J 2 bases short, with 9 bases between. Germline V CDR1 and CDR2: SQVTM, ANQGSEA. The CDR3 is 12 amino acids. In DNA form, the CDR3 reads TGCAGCGTTTTTACAGTTAACACTGAAGCTTTCTTT. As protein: CSVFTVNTEAFF.

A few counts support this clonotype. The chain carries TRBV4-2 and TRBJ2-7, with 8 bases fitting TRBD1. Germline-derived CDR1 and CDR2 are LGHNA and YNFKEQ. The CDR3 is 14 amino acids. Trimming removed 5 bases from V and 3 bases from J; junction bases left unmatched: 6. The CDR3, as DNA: TGTGCCAGCAGCTCGGGACAGGCGGTCTACGAGCAGTACTTC. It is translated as CASSSGQAVYEQYF.

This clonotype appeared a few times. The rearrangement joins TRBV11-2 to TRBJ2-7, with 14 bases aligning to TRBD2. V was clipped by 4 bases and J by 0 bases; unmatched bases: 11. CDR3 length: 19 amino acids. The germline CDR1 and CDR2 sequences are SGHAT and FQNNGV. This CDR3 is CASSSTPGLAGGTSYEQYF. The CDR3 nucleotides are TGTGCCAGCAGCTCCACCCCCGGACTAGCGGGGGGTACCTCCTACGAGCAGTACTTC. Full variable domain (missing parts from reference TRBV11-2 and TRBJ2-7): EAGVAQSPRYKIIEKRQSVAFWCNPISGHATLYWYQQILGQGPKLLIQFQNNGVVDDSQLPKDRFSAERLKGVDSTLKIQPAKLEDSAVYLCASSSTPGLAGGTSYEQYFGPGTRLTVT.

CDR3 DNA sequence: TGTGCCAGCAGTCGGGACACCGAAGAGACCCAGTACTTC. It codes for CASSRDTEETQYF. This chain links TRBV12-3 or TRBV12-4 with TRBJ2-5; maybe TRBD1 (6 bases). There are 13 residues in the CDR3. The V and J ends lost 5 bases and 3 bases respectively, with 10 bases between them.

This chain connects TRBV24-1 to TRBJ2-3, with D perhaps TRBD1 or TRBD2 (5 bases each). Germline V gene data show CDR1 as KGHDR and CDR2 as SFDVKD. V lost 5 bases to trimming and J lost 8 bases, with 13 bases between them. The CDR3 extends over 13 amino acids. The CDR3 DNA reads TGTGCCACCAGTGGGGACCCAACGTTTACGCAGTATTTT. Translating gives CATSGDPTFTQYF.

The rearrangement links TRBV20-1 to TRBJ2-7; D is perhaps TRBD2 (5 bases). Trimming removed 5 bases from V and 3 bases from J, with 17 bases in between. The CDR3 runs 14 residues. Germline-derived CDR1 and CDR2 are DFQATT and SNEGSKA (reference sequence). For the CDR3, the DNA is TGCAGTGCTTACACCGCCGGGAAGGACTACGAGCAGTACTTC. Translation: CSAYTAGKDYEQYF.

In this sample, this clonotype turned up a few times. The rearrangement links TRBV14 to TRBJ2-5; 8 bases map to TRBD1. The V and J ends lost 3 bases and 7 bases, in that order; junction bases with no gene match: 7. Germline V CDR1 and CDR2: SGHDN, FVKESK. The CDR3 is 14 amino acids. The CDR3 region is CASSQDRAPGTQYF. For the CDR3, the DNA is TGTGCCAGCAGCCAGGACAGGGCTCCTGGGACCCAGTACTTC.

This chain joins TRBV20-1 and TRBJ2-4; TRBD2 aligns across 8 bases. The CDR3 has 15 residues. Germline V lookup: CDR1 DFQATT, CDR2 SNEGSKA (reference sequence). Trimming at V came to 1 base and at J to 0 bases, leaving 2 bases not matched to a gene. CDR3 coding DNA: TGCAGTGCTAGAGCGCGGGGGGTAGCCAAAAACATTCAGTACTTC. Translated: CSARARGVAKNIQYF.

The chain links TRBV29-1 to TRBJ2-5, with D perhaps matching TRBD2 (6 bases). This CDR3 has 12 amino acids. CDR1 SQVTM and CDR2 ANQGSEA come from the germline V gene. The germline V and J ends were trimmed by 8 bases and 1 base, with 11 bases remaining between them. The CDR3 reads CSSLRGQETQYF. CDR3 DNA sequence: TGCAGCTCGTTGCGGGGCCAAGAGACCCAGTACTTC.

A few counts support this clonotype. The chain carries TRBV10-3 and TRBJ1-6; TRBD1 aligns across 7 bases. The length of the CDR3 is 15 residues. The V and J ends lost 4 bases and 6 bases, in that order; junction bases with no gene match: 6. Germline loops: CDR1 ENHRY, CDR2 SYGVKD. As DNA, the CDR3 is TGTGCCATCAGTGCATACAGGGGTGGTAATTCACCCCTCCACTTT. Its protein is CAISAYRGGNSPLHF.

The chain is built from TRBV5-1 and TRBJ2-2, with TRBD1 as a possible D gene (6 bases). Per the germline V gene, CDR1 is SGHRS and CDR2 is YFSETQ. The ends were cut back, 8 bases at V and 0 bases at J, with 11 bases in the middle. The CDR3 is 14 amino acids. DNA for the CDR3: TGCGCCAGTGGACAGTACGCGAACACCGGGGAGCTGTTTTTT. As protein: CASGQYANTGELFF.

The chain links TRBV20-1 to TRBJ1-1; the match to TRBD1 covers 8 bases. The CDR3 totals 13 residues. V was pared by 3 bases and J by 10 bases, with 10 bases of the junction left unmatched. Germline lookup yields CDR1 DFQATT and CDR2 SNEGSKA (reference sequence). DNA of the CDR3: TGCAGTGCTAGGGAGACAGGGGTAGGCGTAGCTTTCTTT. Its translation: CSARETGVGVAFF.

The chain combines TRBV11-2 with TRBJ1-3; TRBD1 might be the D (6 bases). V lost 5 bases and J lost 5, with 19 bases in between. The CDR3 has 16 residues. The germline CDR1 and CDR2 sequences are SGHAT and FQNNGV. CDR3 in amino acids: CASSMDSGTPRNTIYF. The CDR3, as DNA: TGTGCCAGCAGCATGGATTCCGGGACACCCCGAAACACCATATATTTT.